These T cell receptor beta chains were read from a single sample in a study of T cells in tumors after PD-1 blockade. Assay: immunoSEQ multiplex PCR; the TCRdb copy retains only in-frame clones and omits some. The sample yields approximately 50,000 clones, around 85% seen once. The material sequenced was PBMCs, taken before anti-PD-1 therapy. The receptors were gathered from a human donor with advanced basal cell or squamous cell carcinoma (not recorded which). The CDR3 runs from the conserved cysteine through the conserved F or W. Each record gives: clone size, V gene, D gene, J gene, CDR3 DNA, CDR3 protein. The D gene is left open where the match is weak. Expanded clones are given a class, and other clones once, few, many or no size at all.

clone_size: .; v_call: TRBV5-5; d_call: TRBD1; j_call: TRBJ2-6; cdr3_nt: TGTGCCAGCAGCCTGACCGGGACAGTATCCTACTCTGGGGCCAACGTCCTGACTTTC; cdr3_aa: CASSLTGTVSYSGANVLTF
clone_size: once; v_call: TRBV18; d_call: .; j_call: TRBJ2-7; cdr3_nt: TGTGCCAGCTCACCACCAGGTGGAGATTACGAGCAGTACTTC; cdr3_aa: CASSPPGGDYEQYF
clone_size: .; v_call: TRBV5-1; d_call: .; j_call: TRBJ2-5; cdr3_nt: TGCGCCAGCAGCTCCCTTGACAGGGGAGGGGAGACCCAGTACTTC; cdr3_aa: CASSSLDRGGETQYF
clone_size: medium-sized; v_call: TRBV6-5; d_call: TRBD1; j_call: TRBJ1-2; cdr3_nt: TGTGCCAGCAGTTCGGGACAGGGTTTCTCCCATGGCTACACCTTC; cdr3_aa: CASSSGQGFSHGYTF
clone_size: .; v_call: TRBV7-9; d_call: TRBD2; j_call: TRBJ2-7; cdr3_nt: TGTGCCAGCAGCTTAGTAGAACTAGCGGGAACCTACGAGCAGTACTTC; cdr3_aa: CASSLVELAGTYEQYF
clone_size: .; v_call: TRBV5-4; d_call: .; j_call: TRBJ2-7; cdr3_nt: TGTGCCAGCAGCTTGGATAGTCTCCAGCAGTACTTC; cdr3_aa: CASSLDSLQQYF
clone_size: few; v_call: TRBV9; d_call: TRBD2; j_call: TRBJ2-1; cdr3_nt: TGTGCCAGCAGCCTTCTTTCGGGGGGGAATCAGAATGAGCAGTTCTTC; cdr3_aa: CASSLLSGGNQNEQFF
clone_size: .; v_call: TRBV19; d_call: .; j_call: TRBJ2-7; cdr3_nt: TGTGCCAGTAGCAAAACAGGCAGGGGATACGAGCAGTACTTC; cdr3_aa: CASSKTGRGYEQYF
clone_size: .; v_call: TRBV29-1; d_call: .; j_call: TRBJ2-2; cdr3_nt: TGCAGCGTTGAAGATAATCGGGGGGCGGACGGGGAGCTGTTTTTT; cdr3_aa: CSVEDNRGADGELFF
clone_size: .; v_call: TRBV7-7; d_call: TRBD2; j_call: TRBJ2-1; cdr3_nt: TGTGCCAGCAGCTTAGATGGCGGGGGATTCAATGAGCAGTTCTTC; cdr3_aa: CASSLDGGGFNEQFF
clone_size: .; v_call: TRBV6-5; d_call: .; j_call: TRBJ2-1; cdr3_nt: TGTGCCAGCAGTAAGGGTCTTCGGGGCAATGAGCAGTTCTTC; cdr3_aa: CASSKGLRGNEQFF
clone_size: .; v_call: TRBV4-1; d_call: TRBD1; j_call: TRBJ1-3; cdr3_nt: TGCGCCAGCAGCCCAGGGGGGGTGTCGGGAAACACCATATATTTT; cdr3_aa: CASSPGGVSGNTIYF
clone_size: once; v_call: TRBV28; d_call: .; j_call: TRBJ2-1; cdr3_nt: TGTGCCAGCAGTTTGCATGAGCAGTTCTTC; cdr3_aa: CASSLHEQFF
clone_size: .; v_call: TRBV24-1; d_call: TRBD1; j_call: TRBJ1-5; cdr3_nt: TGTGCCACCAGCCCCGCGACAGGGGGCAATCAGCCCCAGCATTTT; cdr3_aa: CATSPATGGNQPQHF
clone_size: .; v_call: TRBV7-5; d_call: .; j_call: TRBJ1-5; cdr3_nt: TGTGTCAGAAGCTTTTGGGAGCGCTTCGATCAGCCCCAGCATTTT; cdr3_aa: CVRSFWERFDQPQHF
clone_size: .; v_call: TRBV19; d_call: .; j_call: TRBJ2-7; cdr3_nt: TGTGCCAGTAGTGAGGGGGTGGGGACCTACGAGCAGTACTTC; cdr3_aa: CASSEGVGTYEQYF
clone_size: .; v_call: TRBV7-3; d_call: TRBD2; j_call: TRBJ2-3; cdr3_nt: TGTGCCAGCAGCCCCGGGACTAACCTCGTGACAGATACGCAGTATTTT; cdr3_aa: CASSPGTNLVTDTQYF
clone_size: .; v_call: TRBV2; d_call: .; j_call: TRBJ2-5; cdr3_nt: TGTGCCAGCAGTTTGAACGGGCAAGAGACCCAGTACTTC; cdr3_aa: CASSLNGQETQYF
clone_size: .; v_call: TRBV7-2; d_call: .; j_call: TRBJ1-6; cdr3_nt: TGTGCCAGCAGCTTAGTTACCTATAATTCACCCCTCCACTTT; cdr3_aa: CASSLVTYNSPLHF
clone_size: .; v_call: TRBV3-1/TRBV3-2; d_call: .; j_call: TRBJ1-1; cdr3_nt: TGTGCCAGCAGCCTCCGACTGAACACTGAAGCTTTCTTT; cdr3_aa: CASSLRLNTEAFF
clone_size: .; v_call: TRBV15; d_call: TRBD1; j_call: TRBJ2-5; cdr3_nt: TGTGCCACCAGCAGAAGGACAGGGATCGGAGAGACCCAGTACTTC; cdr3_aa: CATSRRTGIGETQYF
clone_size: .; v_call: TRBV12-5; d_call: .; j_call: TRBJ2-1; cdr3_nt: TGTGCTAGTGGTTTGCCTAGGATCCCGGACAGAACCAGGGGCAATGAGCAGTTCTTC; cdr3_aa: CASGLPRIPDRTRGNEQFF
clone_size: .; v_call: TRBV10-3; d_call: .; j_call: TRBJ2-1; cdr3_nt: TGTGCCATCAGTGAGCAACTATACAATGAGCAGTTCTTC; cdr3_aa: CAISEQLYNEQFF
clone_size: few; v_call: TRBV7-9; d_call: .; j_call: TRBJ1-2; cdr3_nt: TGTGCCAGCAGCTCACATCCGGGCTATGGCTACACCTTC; cdr3_aa: CASSSHPGYGYTF
clone_size: .; v_call: TRBV13; d_call: .; j_call: TRBJ2-1; cdr3_nt: TGTGCCAGCAGCAACCAGACTCCGCTAGGCGAGCAGTTCTTC; cdr3_aa: CASSNQTPLGEQFF
clone_size: .; v_call: TRBV19; d_call: TRBD1; j_call: TRBJ1-1; cdr3_nt: TGTGCCAGTAGCTCAACCAGGGGGACTGAAGCTTTCTTT; cdr3_aa: CASSSTRGTEAFF
clone_size: .; v_call: TRBV6-1; d_call: .; j_call: TRBJ1-1; cdr3_nt: TGTGCCAGCAGTGATGGACAGAACACTGAAGCTTTCTTT; cdr3_aa: CASSDGQNTEAFF
clone_size: .; v_call: TRBV15; d_call: .; j_call: TRBJ2-5; cdr3_nt: TGTGCCACCAGCCCCCACTTCCGGGGCGAGACCCAGTACTTC; cdr3_aa: CATSPHFRGETQYF
clone_size: .; v_call: TRBV19; d_call: .; j_call: TRBJ2-6; cdr3_nt: TGTGCCAGTAGTATAGATTGGGGGGGGCGCTGGGCCAACGTCCTGACTTTC; cdr3_aa: CASSIDWGGRWANVLTF
clone_size: once; v_call: TRBV5-8; d_call: TRBD2; j_call: TRBJ2-5; cdr3_nt: TGTGCCAGCAGCTCCTTAGCGGGGGGGCGAAAGACCCAGTACTTC; cdr3_aa: CASSSLAGGRKTQYF
clone_size: .; v_call: TRBV5-1; d_call: .; j_call: TRBJ1-2; cdr3_nt: TGCGCCAGCAGGACGGCGCTGGGACGGTCAAACTATGGCTACACCTTC; cdr3_aa: CASRTALGRSNYGYTF
clone_size: .; v_call: TRBV6-5; d_call: .; j_call: TRBJ1-3; cdr3_nt: TGTGCCAGCGGCGGGGCGGAAGGAAACACCATATATTTT; cdr3_aa: CASGGAEGNTIYF
clone_size: once; v_call: TRBV5-1; d_call: .; j_call: TRBJ1-4; cdr3_nt: TGCGCCAGCAGCTTGTCGGGGGCCCTTAATGAAAAACTGTTTTTT; cdr3_aa: CASSLSGALNEKLFF
clone_size: .; v_call: TRBV2; d_call: TRBD1; j_call: TRBJ2-7; cdr3_nt: TGTGCCAGCAGTCCCCAGGGGGCGGGATATAACGAGCAGTACTTC; cdr3_aa: CASSPQGAGYNEQYF
clone_size: once; v_call: TRBV29-1; d_call: TRBD1; j_call: TRBJ2-2; cdr3_nt: TGCAGCGGGGGAGACAGGGCCAGCGGGGAGCTGTTTTTT; cdr3_aa: CSGGDRASGELFF
clone_size: .; v_call: TRBV28; d_call: .; j_call: TRBJ1-5; cdr3_nt: TGTGCCAGCAGTTTAATGGAGATCTCCAATCAGCCCCAGCATTTT; cdr3_aa: CASSLMEISNQPQHF
clone_size: .; v_call: TRBV6-5; d_call: .; j_call: TRBJ2-3; cdr3_nt: TGTGCCAGCAGAACTCCCACAGATACGCAGTATTTT; cdr3_aa: CASRTPTDTQYF
clone_size: .; v_call: TRBV14; d_call: .; j_call: TRBJ1-2; cdr3_nt: TGTGCCAGCAGCCAAGAAATGATCTATGGCTACACCTTC; cdr3_aa: CASSQEMIYGYTF
clone_size: few; v_call: TRBV5-6; d_call: .; j_call: TRBJ1-1; cdr3_nt: TGTGCCAGCAGTCCACGGAGGGCGGGTGAAGCTTTCTTT; cdr3_aa: CASSPRRAGEAFF
clone_size: .; v_call: TRBV5-4; d_call: .; j_call: TRBJ1-2; cdr3_nt: TGTGCCAGCAGCTTGGATGGGCAGGGAGGTGGTGGCTACACCTTC; cdr3_aa: CASSLDGQGGGGYTF
clone_size: .; v_call: TRBV4-1; d_call: .; j_call: TRBJ1-6; cdr3_nt: TGCGCCAGCAGCCAAGTCATCGGATCTGAATTCACCCTCCACTTT; cdr3_aa: CASSQVIGSEFTLHF
clone_size: .; v_call: TRBV3-1/TRBV3-2; d_call: TRBD2; j_call: TRBJ2-5; cdr3_nt: TGTGCCAGCAGCCAAGATGTAGCGGGTGGACAAGAGACCCAGTACTTC; cdr3_aa: CASSQDVAGGQETQYF
clone_size: .; v_call: TRBV27; d_call: TRBD1; j_call: TRBJ1-2; cdr3_nt: TGTGCCAGCAGTTTCAGCCGGGACAGCTATGGCTACACCTTC; cdr3_aa: CASSFSRDSYGYTF